Shown below are 25 T cell receptor beta chains from a single sample sequenced in a study of shared clonotypes between healthy human individuals. Sequencing used immunoSEQ multiplex PCR; TCRdb keeps in-frame clones, though not all of them. The data contain about 1.5 million clones, 95% to 99% of them singletons. The sequencing sample was made of naive CD4+ T cells sorted from blood. Stated subset: CD45RA+ positively selected. Source of these receptors: a man under 40 in good health.

The CDR3 region has the DNA TGTGCCAGCAGTGAATACCAGGGTTACGAGCAGTACTTC. Protein sequence: CASSEYQGYEQYF. The rearrangement uses TRBV2 and TRBJ2-7, with D possibly being TRBD1 (5 bases). This CDR3 contains 13 residues. Germline loops: CDR1 SNHLY, CDR2 FYNNEI. V was clipped by 2 bases and J by 4 bases, with 9 bases between them.

V gene TRBV27 combines with J gene TRBJ2-7, with D unresolved. This CDR3 has 14 residues. Germline V CDR1 and CDR2: MNHEY, SMNVEV (reference sequence). Trimming pared 6 bases from V and 4 bases from J, leaving 16 bases between. This CDR3 reads CASSPEVVPYEQYF. The CDR3 DNA follows: TGTGCCAGCAGCCCCGAGGTAGTCCCGTACGAGCAGTACTTC.

The genes are TRBV19 and TRBJ2-7, with 7 nucleotides matching TRBD2. In germline, CDR1 is LNHDA, CDR2 SQIVND (reference sequence). There are 15 residues in the CDR3. V was clipped by 10 bases and J by 0 bases; unmatched bases: 12. CDR3 loop: CATSRLGGSSYEQYF. The DNA for the CDR3 is TGTGCCACAAGCCGGTTGGGAGGGTCCTCCTACGAGCAGTACTTC.

This chain joins TRBV9 and TRBJ2-2; 7 bases fit TRBD1. Germline trimming cut 0 bases from V and 4 bases from J; bases unmatched to any gene: 12. Germline V CDR1 and CDR2: SGDLS, YYNGEE. The CDR3 runs to 18 residues. The CDR3 bases are TGTGCCAGCAGCGTAGCCTTGGGTGGGACAGACGGCACCGGGGAGCTGTTTTTT. Amino acids: CASSVALGGTDGTGELFF.

This sequence joins TRBV2 and TRBJ2-1; TRBD1 aligns across 8 bases. The CDR3 totals 15 residues. Trimming cost V 8 bases and J 2 bases; bases outside gene matches: 8. Germline V gene data show CDR1 as SNHLY and CDR2 as FYNNEI. CDR3 amino acids: CASLTGVGAYNEQFF. CDR3 in DNA: TGTGCCAGCCTGACAGGGGTGGGGGCCTACAATGAGCAGTTCTTC. The full variable domain, completed using reference TRBV2 and TRBJ2-1, is EPEVTQTPSHQVTQMGQEVILRCVPISNHLYFYWYRQILGQKVEFLVSFYNNEISEKSEIFDDQFSVERPDGSNFTLKIRSTKLEDSAMYFCASLTGVGAYNEQFFGPGTRLTVL.

The DNA for the CDR3 is TGTGCCAGCAGCGTAGATGGGACAGGGGTAGTCACCGGGGAGCTGTTTTTT. Its translation: CASSVDGTGVVTGELFF. The rearrangement uses TRBV9 and TRBJ2-2; 10 positions agree with TRBD1. Germline V gene data show CDR1 as SGDLS and CDR2 as YYNGEE. Losses at the gene ends were 0 bases for V and 4 bases for J; bases not matched to a gene: 6. This CDR3 comprises 17 residues.

The CDR3 DNA follows: TGTGCCAGCAGCTCCCTAGGGGTGTCAGAGACCCAGTACTTC. Residues: CASSSLGVSETQYF. The chain uses TRBV9 and TRBJ2-5; possibly TRBD1 for D (5 bases). Germline assignment: CDR1 SGDLS and CDR2 YYNGEE. V lost 4 bases to trimming and J lost 4 bases, with 14 bases between them. This CDR3 contains 14 residues.

This clone was observed a single time. V and J are TRBV7-6 and TRBJ2-5; D is unresolved. The V and J ends lost 1 base and 5 bases respectively, with 8 bases between them. The CDR3 contains 13 residues. Germline assignment: CDR1 SGHVS and CDR2 FNYEAQ. Here the CDR3 reads CASSLGPRETQYF. CDR3 nucleotides: TGTGCCAGCAGCTTAGGGCCGCGGGAGACCCAGTACTTC.

This chain joins TRBV7-9 and TRBJ1-3; 8 bases align to TRBD1. CDR1 SEHNR and CDR2 FQNEAQ come from the germline V gene (reference sequence). V lost 2 bases, J lost 0 bases, and 6 bases stayed unmatched. This CDR3 is built from 17 residues. CDR3: CASSLPAGGNSGNTIYF. CDR3 bases: TGTGCCAGCAGCTTACCCGCAGGGGGCAACTCTGGAAACACCATATATTTT. Based on the CDR3 plus reference TRBV7-9 and TRBJ1-3, the full variable domain is DTGVSQNPRHKITKRGQNVTFRCDPISEHNRLYWYRQTLGQGPEFLTYFQNEAQLEKSRLLSDRFSAERPKGSFSTLEIQRTEQGDSAMYLCASSLPAGGNSGNTIYFGEGSWLTVV.

The chain joins TRBV28 to TRBJ1-1; 9 bases fit TRBD1. The CDR3 has 15 amino acids. V gave up 4 bases and J gave up 1 base; unmatched junction bases: 4. Per the germline V gene, CDR1 is MDHEN and CDR2 is SYDVKM. The CDR3 loop reads CASSSTGGQNTEAFF. The CDR3, as DNA: TGTGCCAGCAGTTCCACAGGGGGCCAGAACACTGAAGCTTTCTTT.

The chain combines TRBV2 with TRBJ2-7; 7 bases line up with TRBD1. Germline trimming cut 8 bases from V and 2 bases from J; bases unmatched to any gene: 9. CDR1 and CDR2 (germline): SNHLY, FYNNEI. CDR3 length equals 14 residues. This CDR3 is CASGSTGNPYEQYF. The CDR3 bases are TGTGCCAGCGGTTCGACAGGGAACCCCTACGAGCAGTACTTC.

The rearrangement uses TRBV7-9 and TRBJ2-3; D unclear. CDR3 size: 13 residues. From germline, CDR1 is SEHNR and CDR2 FQNEAQ (reference sequence). The ends were cut back, 3 bases at V and 2 bases at J, with 6 bases in the middle. The CDR3 is CASSLQNTDTQYF. CDR3 coding DNA: TGTGCCAGCAGCTTGCAAAACACAGATACGCAGTATTTT.

CDR3 bases: TGTGCCATCAGCGAGGGGGACAGGGCTAACTATGGCTACACCTTC. It yields the protein CAISEGDRANYGYTF. The chain uses TRBV10-3 and TRBJ1-2, with TRBD1 identical over 9 bases. With 6 bases clipped from V and 0 bases from J, the junction kept 5 bases outside the gene matches. Germline lookup yields CDR1 ENHRY and CDR2 SYGVKD. This CDR3 comprises 15 residues.

V and J are TRBV29-1 and TRBJ2-1; 11 nucleotides align to TRBD1. Germline-derived CDR1 and CDR2 are SQVTM and ANQGSEA. With V trimmed by 5 bases and J by 6 bases, 9 bases remained unmatched. The CDR3 covers 15 residues. The CDR3 bases are TGCAGCGTTCCTACAAGGGGGACAGGGGGCAATGAGCAGTTCTTC. Translating gives CSVPTRGTGGNEQFF.

The chain joins TRBV29-1 to TRBJ1-1; the match to TRBD1 covers 10 bases. The CDR3 has 12 amino acids. The germline gives CDR1 SQVTM, CDR2 ANQGSEA. V trimming: 4 bases; J trimming: 11 bases; junction bases outside the gene matches: 7. CDR3 DNA: TGCAGCGTTGGAGGGACAGGGGAACTGGCTTTCTTT. Its protein is CSVGGTGELAFF.

The chain couples TRBV6-5 to TRBJ2-5; D is unclear. CDR3 size: 13 residues. V lost 6 bases and J 2 bases, leaving 10 bases between the germline ends. Germline lookup yields CDR1 MNHEY and CDR2 SVGAGI. This chain's CDR3 is CASSRRIQETQYF. In DNA, the CDR3 is TGTGCCAGCAGCCGACGGATACAAGAGACCCAGTACTTC.

This chain joins TRBV11-2 and TRBJ2-7; 8 nucleotides line up with TRBD2. The CDR3 spans 15 residues. The trim removed 6 bases at V and 2 bases at J, leaving 9 bases unmatched. Germline lookup yields CDR1 SGHAT and CDR2 FQNNGV. Here the CDR3 reads CASRSLAGSTYEQYF. CDR3 nucleotide sequence: TGTGCCAGCAGATCTCTAGCGGGCTCGACCTACGAGCAGTACTTC.

The chain joins TRBV18 to TRBJ2-5; D is unclear. The CDR3 spans 15 residues. Germline V gene data show CDR1 as KGHSH and CDR2 as LQKENI. V was pared by 2 bases and J by 1 base, with 11 bases between. CDR3 in DNA: TGTGCCAGCTCACCAAAGTCGGCAGTCCAAGAGACCCAGTACTTC. This gives the protein CASSPKSAVQETQYF.

In the case of this clone: Different DNA sequences within this sample yield the same CDR3. The chain uses TRBV5-1 and TRBJ1-2; perhaps TRBD1 as D (6 bases). Germline-derived CDR1 and CDR2 are SGHRS and YFSETQ. V was trimmed by 4 bases and J by 0 bases, leaving 10 bases between them. The CDR3 contains 14 residues. CDR3 bases: TGCGCCAGCAGCCTCGACAGGTCTAACTATGGCTACACCTTC. It yields the protein CASSLDRSNYGYTF. Variable domain in full (rest from reference TRBV5-1 and TRBJ1-2): KAGVTQTPRYLIKTRGQQVTLSCSPISGHRSVSWYQQTPGQGLQFLFEYFSETQRNKGNFPGRFSGRQFSNSRSEMNVSTLELGDSALYLCASSLDRSNYGYTFGSGTRLTVV.

J is TRBJ2-2 and V is TRBV9; no definite D call. Germline V lookup: CDR1 SGDLS, CDR2 YYNGEE. This CDR3 is built from 15 residues. V shed 0 bases and J shed 4 bases, with 10 bases lying between them. The CDR3 nucleotides read TGTGCCAGCAGCGTAGTCGGGTTTATCACCGGGGAGCTGTTTTTT. Protein product: CASSVVGFITGELFF.

This clone has just one count. This chain links TRBV6-1 with TRBJ1-5; unclear D gene. In germline, CDR1 is MNHNS, CDR2 SASEGT. The V end lost 3 bases, the J end lost 11 bases, and 14 bases lay between the germline ends. The CDR3 runs 13 residues. CDR3 in DNA: TGTGCCAGCAGTGAGATAGATTTGCGGGCCCAGCATTTT. Its translation is CASSEIDLRAQHF.

The chain uses TRBV28 and TRBJ2-7; maybe TRBD1 (5 bases). Trimming shortened V by 8 bases and J by 6 bases, and 14 bases separated the two germline ends. The CDR3 consists of 12 residues. CDR1 and CDR2 (germline): MDHEN, SYDVKM. Here the CDR3 reads CASQNRPGEQYF. The CDR3 DNA follows: TGTGCCAGCCAGAACAGGCCCGGCGAGCAGTACTTC.

As for this clone: The same CDR3 is also encoded by other DNA sequences in this sample. The chain joins TRBV19 to TRBJ1-2; D may be TRBD1 (5 bases). Trimming cost V 3 bases and J 4 bases, with 9 bases left between them. CDR1 is LNHDA and CDR2 is SQIVND in the germline V gene (reference sequence). This CDR3 is built from 13 residues. This CDR3 is CASSIGTLYGYTF. CDR3 DNA sequence: TGTGCCAGTAGTATCGGGACTCTCTATGGCTACACCTTC.

The chain couples TRBV7-9 to TRBJ1-1; a possible D gene is TRBD1 (6 bases). The germline V gene has CDR1 SEHNR and CDR2 FQNEAQ (reference sequence). Trimming removed 0 bases from V and 6 bases from J, with 11 bases in between. The CDR3 totals 14 residues. CDR3 sequence: CASSLATGRPEAFF. CDR3 DNA: TGTGCCAGCAGCTTAGCCACAGGGCGACCTGAAGCTTTCTTT.

The chain joins TRBV11-2 to TRBJ2-4, with TRBD2 as a possible D gene (6 bases). V dropped 1 base and J dropped 0 bases, with 16 bases sitting between them. The CDR3 is 18 amino acids. The germline V gene has CDR1 SGHAT and CDR2 FQNNGV. DNA of the CDR3: TGTGCCAGCAGCTTAGGGGACTGGAGGAGACTAGCCAAAAACATTCAGTACTTC. Translation gives CASSLGDWRRLAKNIQYF.